Below, one T cell receptor (beta chain) is given with its context. V lost 0 bases to trimming and J lost 8 bases; unmatched junction nucleotides: 11. Germline loops: CDR1 DFQATT, CDR2 SNEGSKA (reference sequence). This CDR3 spans 15 amino acids. MiXCR was run by TCRdb on the 5' RACE reads, yielding one entry per CDR3 protein. This table holds more than 300,000 distinct CDR3 sequences, approximately 15% found once. This entry belongs to a study of T-cell memory formation after mild COVID-19. Study context: Among the donors, TCR clusters were largely specific to each donor.

The source material was PBMCs or a T cell subset sorted from them (not recorded which). The source is a young man who had mild COVID-19 (a few samples of this study predate the infection). Cell type and time point are not known. This chain joins TRBV20-1 and TRBJ2-5, with 8 bases aligning to TRBD2. DNA for the CDR3: TGCAGTGCTAGAGATCGTAGGAGCGGGGGAATAACCCAGTACTTC. Protein sequence: CSARDRRSGGITQYF.